Here is one T cell receptor (beta chain) with its context. Its target is not known. Generated by immunoSEQ multiplex PCR, the TCRdb table keeps only in-frame clones and is missing some. The sample holds about 100,000 clones; about 90% are singletons and the top ten take 1.5% to 2%. This entry belongs to a study of OX40 agonist ivuxolimab in advanced cancers. Study summary: Ivuxolimab was delivered to patients intravenously every 2 weeks at doses spanning 0.01 to 10 mg/kg. The study, taken as a whole, reports: Certain nonresponders additionally had low normalized T-cell clonal expansion. Patients who responded partially at 0.1-3.0 mg/kg showed clonal expansion ranking among the lowest.

Specimen: CD4+ or CD8+ T cells sorted from blood, collected in a trial of the OX40 agonist ivuxolimab. The origin of this receptor is an adult with an advanced solid tumor such as melanoma, head and neck, liver or kidney cancer.

CDR3 nucleotides: TGTGCCAGCAGATCAAGCCGGGGGCATGGCTACACCTTC. Its protein product is CASRSSRGHGYTF. The chain couples TRBV7-2 to TRBJ1-2, with D perhaps TRBD1 (6 bases). Trimming pared 6 bases from V and 6 bases from J, leaving 14 bases between. The CDR3 sequence is 13 residues long. Per germline, CDR1 SGHTA and CDR2 FQGNSA.